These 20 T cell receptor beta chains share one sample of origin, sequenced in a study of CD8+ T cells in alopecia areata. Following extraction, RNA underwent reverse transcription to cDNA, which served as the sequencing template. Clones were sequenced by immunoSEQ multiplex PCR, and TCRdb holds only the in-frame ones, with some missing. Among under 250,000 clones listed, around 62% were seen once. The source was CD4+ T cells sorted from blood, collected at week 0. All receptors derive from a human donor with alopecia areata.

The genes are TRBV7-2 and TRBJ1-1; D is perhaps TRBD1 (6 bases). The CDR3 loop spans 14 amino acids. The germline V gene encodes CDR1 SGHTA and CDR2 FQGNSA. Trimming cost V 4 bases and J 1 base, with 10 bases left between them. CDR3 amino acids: CASSSSTGNTEAFF. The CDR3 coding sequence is TGTGCCAGCAGCTCCTCGACAGGGAACACTGAAGCTTTCTTT.

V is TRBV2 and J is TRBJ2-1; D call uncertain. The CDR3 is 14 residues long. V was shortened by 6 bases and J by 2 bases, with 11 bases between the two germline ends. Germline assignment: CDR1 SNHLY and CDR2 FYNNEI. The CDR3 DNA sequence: TGTGCCAGCAGCGTAGGTGGACCCTACAATGAGCAGTTCTTC. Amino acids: CASSVGGPYNEQFF.

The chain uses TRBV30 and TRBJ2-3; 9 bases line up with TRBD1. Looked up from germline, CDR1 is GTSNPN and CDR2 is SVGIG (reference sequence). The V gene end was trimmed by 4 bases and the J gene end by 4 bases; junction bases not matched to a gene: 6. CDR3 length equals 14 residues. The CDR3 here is CAWTPGQGADTQYF. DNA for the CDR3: TGTGCCTGGACCCCGGGACAGGGTGCAGATACGCAGTATTTT.

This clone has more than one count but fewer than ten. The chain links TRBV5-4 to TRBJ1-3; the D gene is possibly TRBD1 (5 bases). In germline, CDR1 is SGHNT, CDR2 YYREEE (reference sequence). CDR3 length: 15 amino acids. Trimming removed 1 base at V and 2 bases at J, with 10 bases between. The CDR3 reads CASSLFRAAGNTIYF. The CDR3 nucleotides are TGTGCCAGCAGCTTGTTCAGGGCGGCTGGAAACACCATATATTTT.

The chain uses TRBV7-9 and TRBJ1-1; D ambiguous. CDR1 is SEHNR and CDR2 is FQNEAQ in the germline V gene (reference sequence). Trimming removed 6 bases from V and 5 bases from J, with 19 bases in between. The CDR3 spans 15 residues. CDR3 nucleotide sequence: TGTGCCAGCAGTTCCCTTTCTGGGGTGGATACTGAAGCTTTCTTT. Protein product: CASSSLSGVDTEAFF. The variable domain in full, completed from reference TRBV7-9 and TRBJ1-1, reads DTGVSQNPRHKITKRGQNVTFRCDPISEHNRLYWYRQTLGQGPEFLTYFQNEAQLEKSRLLSDRFSAERPKGSFSTLEIQRTEQGDSAMYLCASSSLSGVDTEAFFGQGTRLTVV.

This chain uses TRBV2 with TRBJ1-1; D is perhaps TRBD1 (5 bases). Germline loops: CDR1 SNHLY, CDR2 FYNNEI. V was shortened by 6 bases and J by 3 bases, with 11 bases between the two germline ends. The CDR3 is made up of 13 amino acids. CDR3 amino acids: CASSSDSDTEAFF. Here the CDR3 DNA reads TGTGCCAGCAGCTCTGACAGTGACACTGAAGCTTTCTTT.

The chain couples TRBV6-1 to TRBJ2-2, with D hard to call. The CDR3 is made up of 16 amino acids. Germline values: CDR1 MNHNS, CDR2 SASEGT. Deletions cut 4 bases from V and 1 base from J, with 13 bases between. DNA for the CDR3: TGTGCCAGCAGTGGCAGGCCAAATGAGAACACCGGGGAGCTGTTTTTT. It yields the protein CASSGRPNENTGELFF.

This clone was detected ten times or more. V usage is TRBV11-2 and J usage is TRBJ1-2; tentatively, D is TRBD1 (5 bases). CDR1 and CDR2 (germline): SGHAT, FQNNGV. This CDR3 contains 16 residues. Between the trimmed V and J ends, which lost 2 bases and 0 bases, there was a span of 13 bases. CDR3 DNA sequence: TGTGCCAGCAGCTTAACCGGGGCCGGGACTAACTATGGCTACACCTTC. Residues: CASSLTGAGTNYGYTF.

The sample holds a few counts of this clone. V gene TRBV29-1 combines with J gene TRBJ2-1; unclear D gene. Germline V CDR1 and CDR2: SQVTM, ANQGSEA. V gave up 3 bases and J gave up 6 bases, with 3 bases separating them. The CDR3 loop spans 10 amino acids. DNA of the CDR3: TGCAGCGTTGATTCCAATGAGCAGTTCTTC. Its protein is CSVDSNEQFF.

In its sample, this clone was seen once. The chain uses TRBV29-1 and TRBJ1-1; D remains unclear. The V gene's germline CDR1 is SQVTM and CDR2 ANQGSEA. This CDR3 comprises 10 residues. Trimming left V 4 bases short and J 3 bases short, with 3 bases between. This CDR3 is CSVGHTEAFF. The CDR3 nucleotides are TGCAGCGTTGGGCACACTGAAGCTTTCTTT.

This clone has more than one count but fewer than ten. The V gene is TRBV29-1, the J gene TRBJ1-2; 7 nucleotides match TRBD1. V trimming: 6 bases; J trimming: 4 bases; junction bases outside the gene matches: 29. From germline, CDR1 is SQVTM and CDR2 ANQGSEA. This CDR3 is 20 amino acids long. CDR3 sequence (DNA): TGCAGCGTCGGATGGTCGAAGACAGGGTCGGGGAGCAGGGTGTCCTATGGCTACACCTTC. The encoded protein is CSVGWSKTGSGSRVSYGYTF.

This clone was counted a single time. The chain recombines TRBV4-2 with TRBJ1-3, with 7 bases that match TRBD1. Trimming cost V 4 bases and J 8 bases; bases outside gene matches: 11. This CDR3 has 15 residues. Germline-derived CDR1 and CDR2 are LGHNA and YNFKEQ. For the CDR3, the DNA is TGTGCCAGCAGCCTTGAAGGGGGCGCCGGGGACACCATATATTTT. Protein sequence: CASSLEGGAGDTIYF.

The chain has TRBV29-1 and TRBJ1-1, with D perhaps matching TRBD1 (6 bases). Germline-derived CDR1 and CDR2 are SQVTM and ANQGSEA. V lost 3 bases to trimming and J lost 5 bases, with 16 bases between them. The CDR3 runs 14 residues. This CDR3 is CSVDKTGTGTEAFF. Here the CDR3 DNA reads TGCAGCGTTGACAAGACAGGTACCGGTACTGAAGCTTTCTTT.

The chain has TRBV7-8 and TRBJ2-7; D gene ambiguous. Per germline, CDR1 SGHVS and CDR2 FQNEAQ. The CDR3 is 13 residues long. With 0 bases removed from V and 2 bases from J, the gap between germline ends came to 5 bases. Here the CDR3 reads CASSLAAPYEQYF. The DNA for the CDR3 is TGTGCCAGCAGCTTAGCTGCTCCCTACGAGCAGTACTTC.

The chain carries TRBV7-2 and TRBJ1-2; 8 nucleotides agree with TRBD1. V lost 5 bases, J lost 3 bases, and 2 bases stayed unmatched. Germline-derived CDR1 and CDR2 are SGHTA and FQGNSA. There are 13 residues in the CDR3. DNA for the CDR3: TGTGCCAGCAGCCACAGGGGGTACTATGGCTACACCTTC. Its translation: CASSHRGYYGYTF.

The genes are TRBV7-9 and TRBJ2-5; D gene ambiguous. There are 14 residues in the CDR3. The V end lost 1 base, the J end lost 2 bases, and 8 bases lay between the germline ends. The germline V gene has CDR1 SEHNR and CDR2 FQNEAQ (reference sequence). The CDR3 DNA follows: TGTGCCAGCAGCTTAGGGTACCAACAAGAGACCCAGTACTTC. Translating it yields CASSLGYQQETQYF.

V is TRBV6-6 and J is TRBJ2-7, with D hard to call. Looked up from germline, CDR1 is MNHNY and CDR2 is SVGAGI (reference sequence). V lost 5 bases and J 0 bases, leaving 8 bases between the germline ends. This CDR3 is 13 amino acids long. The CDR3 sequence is CASSLGSSYEQYF. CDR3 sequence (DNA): TGTGCCAGCAGTCTCGGTAGCTCCTACGAGCAGTACTTC.

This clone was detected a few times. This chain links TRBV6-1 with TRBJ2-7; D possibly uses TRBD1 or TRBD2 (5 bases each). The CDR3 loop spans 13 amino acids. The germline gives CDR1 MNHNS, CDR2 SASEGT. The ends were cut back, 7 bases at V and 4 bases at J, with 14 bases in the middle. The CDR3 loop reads CASIQAGSYEQYF. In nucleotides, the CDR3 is TGTGCCAGCATTCAGGCAGGGAGTTACGAGCAGTACTTC.

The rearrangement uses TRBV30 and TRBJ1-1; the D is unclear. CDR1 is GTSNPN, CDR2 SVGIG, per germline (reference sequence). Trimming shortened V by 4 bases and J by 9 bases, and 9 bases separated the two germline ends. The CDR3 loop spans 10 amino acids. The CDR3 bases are TGTGCCTGGATGGGCGGTAAAGCTTTCTTT. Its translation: CAWMGGKAFF.

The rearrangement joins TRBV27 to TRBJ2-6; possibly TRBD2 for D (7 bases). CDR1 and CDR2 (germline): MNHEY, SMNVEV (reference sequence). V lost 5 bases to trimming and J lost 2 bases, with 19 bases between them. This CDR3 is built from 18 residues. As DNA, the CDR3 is TGTGCCAGCAGTCAGACGGGGGGCCACTTGGCTGGGGCCAACGTCCTGACTTTC. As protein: CASSQTGGHLAGANVLTF.